The TCR beta chain under discussion was sequenced for a study of a mutant IDH1 vaccine in newly diagnosed glioma. Note on this clone: Its antigen is as yet unknown.

Clones were read by immunoSEQ multiplex PCR, and TCRdb kept only the in-frame ones, dropping some. The repertoire includes tens of thousands of clones, around 90% of them detected once, and roughly 3.5% sits in the top ten. Time point: week 5, during vaccination. The investigators gave 300 ug of mutant IDH1 20-mer peptide in each vaccine dose, together with topical imiquimod. Germline V gene data show CDR1 as LNHDA and CDR2 as SQIVND (reference sequence). The V and J ends lost 3 bases and 5 bases respectively, with 19 bases between them. This CDR3 has 16 residues. Material: peripheral blood mononuclear cells (PBMCs), obtained from a glioma patient whose treatment included an IDH1 peptide vaccine. The TCR comes from a woman aged 40 to 49 with glioma. Some clones in this sample may be carry-over from other donors' samples. The chain couples TRBV19 to TRBJ2-5, with a weak D call TRBD2 (7 bases). In DNA, the CDR3 is TGTGCCAGTAGTATTCAGGGAGGGGGGACGCGTGAGACCCAGTACTTC. Its protein is CASSIQGGGTRETQYF.